The 9 T cell receptor beta chains below come from one sample, sequenced in a study of T cells in women clearing cervical HPV infection. Some clones are missing from TCRdb's copy, which holds only in-frame ones; the method was immunoSEQ multiplex PCR. This repertoire includes 29,000 or so clones. The material sequenced was blood buffy coat. The receptors were sampled from a woman aged 18 to 75 with a cervical HPV16 infection that either progressed to CIN3+ or cleared (not recorded which).

For this clone: The DNA ends 3 residues before the CDR3 does, and the rest of the CDR3 is filled in from the germline J gene. The chain joins TRBV19 to TRBJ2-7; D might be TRBD2 (5 bases). V dropped 1 base and J dropped 6 bases, with 16 bases sitting between them. CDR1 and CDR2 (germline): LNHDA, SQIVND (reference sequence). The CDR3 runs to 15 residues. CDR3 bases read: TGTGCCAGTAGTATAGCCCGGGGTCCGACCTCCGAG. Protein product: CASSIARGPTSE. The CDR3, in full, reads CASSIARGPTSEQYF.

Comments on this clone: From the germline J gene comes the end of the CDR3, since the read stops 3 residues before it. The chain combines TRBV14 with TRBJ2-7; 8 bases fit TRBD1. CDR1 SGHDN and CDR2 FVKESK come from the germline V gene. The J segment lost 6 bases and the V segment lost 0 bases, leaving 1 base of the junction unmatched. There are 13 residues in the CDR3. CDR3 sequence reads: CASSQDQGAEQYF. The part of the CDR3 DNA that was read is TGTGCCAGCAGCCAAGATCAGGGGGCCGAG.

A word on this clone: Read sequence stops 3 residues before the CDR3 end, and the germline J gene provides the missing end. J is TRBJ2-2 and V is TRBV2, with 7 nucleotides matching TRBD2. Germline V gene lookup returns CDR1 SNHLY and CDR2 FYNNEI. V trimming: 7 bases; J trimming: 6 bases; junction bases outside the gene matches: 8. The CDR3 extends over 14 amino acids. CDR3 DNA, as far as it was read: TGTGCCAGCAAGCGGGACCCCCCGTCCGGGGAG. Residues: CASKRDPPSGE. The full CDR3 reads CASKRDPPSGELFF.

About this clone: Sequencing ends 3 residues short of the CDR3 end; the germline J gene provides the rest. The gene calls are TRBV29-1 and TRBJ1-2, with D maybe TRBD1 (6 bases). V was shortened by 4 bases and J by 4 bases, with 13 bases between the two germline ends. Germline CDR1 and CDR2: SQVTM and ANQGSEA. The CDR3 is 13 amino acids. The CDR3 sequence is CSVVRGFGYGYTF. The sequenced CDR3 bases are TGCAGCGTTGTCAGGGGCTTTGGCTATGGC.

Worth noting for this clone: The observed sequence ends 3 residues before the CDR3 terminus, with the missing tail filled in from the germline J gene. The J gene is TRBJ1-1, the V gene TRBV7-6; D gene unclear. Germline values: CDR1 SGHVS, CDR2 FNYEAQ. Between the trimmed V and J ends, which lost 1 base and 4 bases, there was a span of 7 bases. The CDR3 is 13 residues long. CDR3 amino acids: CASSLDASTEAFF. The CDR3 DNA, read in part, is TGTGCCAGCAGCTTAGACGCGAGCACTGAA.

As regards this clone: The read terminates 3 residues before the CDR3 end, so the remaining end is supplied by the germline J gene. The chain employs TRBV5-5 and TRBJ1-1; 7 bases are a match to TRBD1. The germline CDR1 and CDR2 sequences are SGHKS and YYEKEE (reference sequence). The CDR3 is made up of 14 amino acids. With V trimmed by 5 bases and J by 6 bases, 10 bases remained unmatched. The CDR3 loop reads CASRPTGNGPEAFF. Partial CDR3 DNA: TGTGCCAGCAGGCCGACAGGGAACGGGCCTGAA.

On this clone: Sequencing ends 3 residues short of the CDR3 end; the germline J gene provides the rest. The rearrangement links TRBV30 to TRBJ1-3; D ambiguous. Deletions cut 4 bases from V and 0 bases from J, with 13 bases between. The CDR3 loop spans 15 amino acids. CDR1 is GTSNPN and CDR2 is SVGIG in the germline V gene (reference sequence). The part of the CDR3 DNA that was read is TGTGCCTGGAACCAGTTGCCAAGCTCTGGAAACACC. It translates to CAWNQLPSSGNT. The full CDR3 protein is CAWNQLPSSGNTIYF.

On this clone itself: The read is 3 residues too short to cover the CDR3 end, so that end is filled in from the germline J gene. The chain links TRBV18 to TRBJ1-2, with 10 bases that match TRBD1. The CDR3 sequence is 15 residues long. The ends lost 3 bases at V and 3 bases at J; junction bases unmatched: 4. Germline lookup yields CDR1 KGHSH and CDR2 LQKENI. The part of the CDR3 DNA that was read is TGTGCCAGCTCACCTCGAGGACAGGGGGACTATGGC. Protein: CASSPRGQGDYG. The CDR3 reads in full as CASSPRGQGDYGYTF.

For this clone: The read ends 3 residues shy of where the CDR3 ends; the end is completed using the germline J gene. This chain connects TRBV7-9 to TRBJ1-4; 8 bases align to TRBD1. The ends lost 2 bases at V and 5 bases at J; junction bases unmatched: 1. CDR3 length: 14 amino acids. Germline values: CDR1 SEHNR, CDR2 FQNEAQ (reference sequence). The DNA read from the CDR3 is TGTGCCAGCAGCTTAACAGGGGGAAATGAAAAA. Translating it yields CASSLTGGNEK. The entire CDR3 protein is CASSLTGGNEKLFF.